The clone carrying this T cell receptor beta chain appeared a few times. Researchers amplified the TCR beta CDR3 regions from RNA transcripts. The HTBI set primed first-round TCR CDR3 RT-PCR. TCRdb re-called the multiplex PCR reads through MiXCR, storing one row per CDR3 protein. The profile shows approximately 490,000 distinct CDR3 sequences, about 20% of them singletons. Among ophthalmopathy patients, the Clinical Activity Score reached at least 3, the NOSPECS grade reached at least 4, and duration remained under 3 months. Diagnosis relied on clinical symptoms, serum thyroxine and TRAb, thyroid ultrasound and orbital computed tomography. This entry belongs to a study of T cells in Graves' hyperthyroidism and ophthalmopathy. The CDR3 is 17 residues long. With 2 bases clipped from V and 2 bases from J, the junction kept 7 bases outside the gene matches. Germline CDR1 and CDR2: MNHNS and SASEGT.

Material: blood. The gene calls are TRBV6-1 and TRBJ2-3; 10 bases are a match to TRBD2. The clonotype originates from a woman in her seventies with Graves' ophthalmopathy. This CDR3 is CASSEFLAGAITDTQYF. CDR3 DNA sequence: TGTGCCAGCAGTGAATTCCTAGCGGGAGCAATCACAGATACGCAGTATTTT.